The 7 T cell receptor beta chains below all came from one sample that was sequenced in a study of lymphopenia after photon versus proton radiotherapy. Sequenced by immunoSEQ multiplex PCR; TCRdb stores in-frame clones only, minus some. This table has some 27,000 clones, roughly 87% appearing once. The starting material was peripheral blood, obtained from a patient treated with photon-based radiotherapy. These receptors all stem from a man between 45 and 60 years old with gastric cancer.

V and J are TRBV30 and TRBJ1-1, with TRBD1 matching over 9 bases. This CDR3 contains 15 residues. J was trimmed by 3 bases and V by 8 bases; bases with no gene match: 13. The germline gives CDR1 GTSNPN, CDR2 SVGIG (reference sequence). CDR3 amino acids: CAGTNLRTGDTEAFF. CDR3 DNA sequence: TGTGCCGGAACCAACCTAAGGACAGGGGACACTGAAGCTTTCTTT.

V usage is TRBV2 and J usage is TRBJ2-2; D call uncertain. Per the germline V gene, CDR1 is SNHLY and CDR2 is FYNNEI. CDR3 size: 11 residues. V shed 4 bases and J shed 8 bases, with 5 bases lying between them. The CDR3 is CASSGPGELFF. In DNA form, the CDR3 reads TGTGCCAGCAGTGGACCTGGGGAGCTGTTTTTT.

This clone was counted between two and nine times. J is TRBJ1-4 and V is TRBV4-3; D uncertain. The germline CDR1 and CDR2 sequences are LGHNA and YSLEER. The CDR3 length is 12 residues. The ends were cut back, 3 bases at V and 4 bases at J, with 3 bases in the middle. DNA for the CDR3: TGCGCCAGCAGCCAGGTTAATGAAAAACTGTTTTTT. Translated: CASSQVNEKLFF.

The chain has TRBV4-3 and TRBJ2-1, with unresolved D. The V end lost 0 bases, the J end lost 4 bases, and 7 bases lay between the germline ends. Germline-derived CDR1 and CDR2 are LGHNA and YSLEER. The CDR3 is 14 amino acids. CDR3 loop: CASSQDLGYNEQFF. The CDR3, as DNA: TGCGCCAGCAGCCAAGATCTTGGATACAATGAGCAGTTCTTC.

The chain is built from TRBV27 and TRBJ2-5; weak D call: TRBD2 (6 bases). V lost 3 bases and J lost 5, with 16 bases in between. The CDR3 consists of 15 residues. Germline V CDR1 and CDR2: MNHEY, SMNVEV (reference sequence). CDR3 residues: CASSLGGPFTETQYF. In DNA form, the CDR3 reads TGTGCCAGCAGTTTGGGAGGCCCATTTACGGAGACCCAGTACTTC.

The chain employs TRBV5-1 and TRBJ2-1; a possible D gene is TRBD2 (5 bases). CDR3 length: 16 residues. Per germline, CDR1 SGHRS and CDR2 YFSETQ. Trimming pared 0 bases from V and 9 bases from J, leaving 19 bases between. The CDR3 loop is CASSLVVTNHPREQFF. CDR3 nucleotides: TGCGCCAGCAGCTTGGTCGTGACTAACCACCCCCGTGAGCAGTTCTTC.

CDR3 loop: CASSPTGGIYGYTF. CDR3 bases: TGTGCCAGCAGTCCTACAGGGGGCATTTATGGCTACACCTTC. This sequence joins TRBV6-5 and TRBJ1-2; 9 bases are a match to TRBD1. There are 14 residues in the CDR3. Germline-derived CDR1 and CDR2 are MNHEY and SVGAGI. V lost 5 bases to trimming and J lost 5 bases; unmatched junction nucleotides: 6.